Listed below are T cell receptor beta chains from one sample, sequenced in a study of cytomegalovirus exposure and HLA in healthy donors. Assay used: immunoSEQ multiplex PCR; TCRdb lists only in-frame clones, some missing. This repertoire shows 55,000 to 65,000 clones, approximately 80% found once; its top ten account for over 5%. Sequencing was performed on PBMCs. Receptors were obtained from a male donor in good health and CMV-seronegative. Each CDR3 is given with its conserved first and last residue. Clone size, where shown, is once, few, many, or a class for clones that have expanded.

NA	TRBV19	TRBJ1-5	CASSIWGGPQHF
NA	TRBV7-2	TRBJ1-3	CASSSRTAGNTIYF
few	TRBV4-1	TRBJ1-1	CASNLQASVNTEAFF
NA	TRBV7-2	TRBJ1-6	CASSIPEGAQVYNSPLHF
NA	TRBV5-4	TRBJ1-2	CASRSGVGNYGYTF
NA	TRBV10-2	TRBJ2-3	CATSGTRELGDDTQYF
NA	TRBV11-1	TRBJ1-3	CASSADRGTRNTIYF
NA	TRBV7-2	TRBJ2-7	CASSASGTVYEQYF
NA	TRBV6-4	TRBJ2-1	CASSARGGRSYNEQFF
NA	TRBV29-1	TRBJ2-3	CSVESTSGRGDTQYF
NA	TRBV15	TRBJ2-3	CATSRDAGTSSDTQYF
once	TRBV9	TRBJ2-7	CASGGALLPYEQYF
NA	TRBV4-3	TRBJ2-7	CASSQDTRLAGYEQYF
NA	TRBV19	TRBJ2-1	CASSSLGTSGANEQFF
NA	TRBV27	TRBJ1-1	CASSLSRGGGRTEAFF
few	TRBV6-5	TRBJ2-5	CASSLLAVQETQYF
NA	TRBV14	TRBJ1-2	CASSQVRGGVSGYTF
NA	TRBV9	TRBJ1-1	CASSGTGSTTEAFF
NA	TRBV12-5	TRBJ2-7	CASGLKTGAYEQYF
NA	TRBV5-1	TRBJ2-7	CASSEGTDYEQYF
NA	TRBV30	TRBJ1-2	CAWSRSNYGYTF
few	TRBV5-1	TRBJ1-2	CASSYGGENYGYTF
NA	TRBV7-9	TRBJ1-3	CASLQGAGNTIYF
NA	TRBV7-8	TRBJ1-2	CASSYRDRGPLGYTF
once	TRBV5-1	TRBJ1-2	CASSLARGAGDGYTF
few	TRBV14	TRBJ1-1	CASSPSMNTEAFF
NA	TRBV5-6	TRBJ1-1	CASSYNSPMRAEAFF
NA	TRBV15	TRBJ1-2	CATSGLTGAQIVYTF
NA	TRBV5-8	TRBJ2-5	CASSLVTGKGGAETQYF
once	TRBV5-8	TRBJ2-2	CASSLGSGSYTGELFF
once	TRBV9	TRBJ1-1	CASSVAPLSTEAFF
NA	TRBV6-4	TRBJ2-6	CASSEEDSGANVLTF
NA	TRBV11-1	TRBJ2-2	CASSLESGIFIGELFF
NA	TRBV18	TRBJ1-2	CASSPPTGDGYTF
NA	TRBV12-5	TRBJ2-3	CASGGQSGTDTQYF
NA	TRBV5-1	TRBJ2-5	CASSVGLAGDEQYF
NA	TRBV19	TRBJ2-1	CASSWEYNEQFF
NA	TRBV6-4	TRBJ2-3	CASSVNPTGSTDTQYF
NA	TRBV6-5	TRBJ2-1	CASSYVAGVYNEQFF
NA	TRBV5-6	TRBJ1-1	CASSPGTGRMNTEAFF
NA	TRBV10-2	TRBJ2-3	CASSGLAPDTQYF
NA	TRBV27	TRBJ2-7	CASSSFLGAAHEQYF
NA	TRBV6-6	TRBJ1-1	CASTRDRGDTEAFF
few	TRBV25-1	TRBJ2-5	CASSEIGGEPQETQYF
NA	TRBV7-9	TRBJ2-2	CASSLGDRFTGELFF
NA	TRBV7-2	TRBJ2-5	CASSFLREVETQYF
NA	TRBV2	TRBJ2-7	CASSAKTSHTRQVYEQYF
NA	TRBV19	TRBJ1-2	CASSATENYGYTF
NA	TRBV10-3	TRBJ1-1	CAISEMGAEAFF
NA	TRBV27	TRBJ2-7	CASRRSGGLYEQYF